Sequencing of this TCR beta chain was carried out in a study of cytomegalovirus exposure and HLA in healthy donors. Overall study results and limits: A few V segments could not be told apart, such as TRBV6-2 and TRBV6-3, and were left out. Differences between HLA loci emerged in a later analysis of TCR association rates, with DRB1 most and HLA-C fewest.

This clone was seen a handful of times. What it recognizes is unknown. V gave up 5 bases and J gave up 9 bases, with 23 bases separating them. Per the germline V gene, CDR1 is SGHNT and CDR2 is YENEEA. The CDR3 has 16 residues. It was with 60 Vbeta and 13 Jbeta primers that the PCR ran. Sequencing used immunoSEQ multiplex PCR; TCRdb keeps in-frame clones, though not all of them. The sample includes about 170,000 clones, over 60% seen only once; the top ten take just under 6.5%. V and J are TRBV11-3 and TRBJ2-1, with D perhaps matching TRBD1 (5 bases). Source material: PBMCs. The receptor's source is a man in his forties in good health and CMV-seropositive. The DNA for the CDR3 is TGTGCCAGCAGCCCGTTCGACAGTTCCCCCCTTGCTGAGCAGTTCTTC. Residues: CASSPFDSSPLAEQFF.